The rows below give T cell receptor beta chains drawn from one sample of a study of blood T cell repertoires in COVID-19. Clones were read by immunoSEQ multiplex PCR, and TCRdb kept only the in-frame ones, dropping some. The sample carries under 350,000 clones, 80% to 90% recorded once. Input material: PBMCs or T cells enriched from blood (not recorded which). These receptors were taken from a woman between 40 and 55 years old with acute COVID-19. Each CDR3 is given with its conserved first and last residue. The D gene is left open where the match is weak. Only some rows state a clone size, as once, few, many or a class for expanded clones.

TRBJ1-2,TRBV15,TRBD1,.,TGTGCCACCAGCGTACGGACAGGGTCTGGCTACACCTTC,CATSVRTGSGYTF
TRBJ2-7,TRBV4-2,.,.,TGTGCCAGCAGCCAAGTGGTGGAGGTTACTTACGAGCAGTACTTC,CASSQVVEVTYEQYF
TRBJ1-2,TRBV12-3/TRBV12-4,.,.,TGTGCCAGCAGTACCATGAGCTATGGCTACACCTTC,CASSTMSYGYTF
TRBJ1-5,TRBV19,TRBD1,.,TGTGCCAGTAGTACGCAGACAGGGTATGCGGGTCAGCCCCAGCATTTT,CASSTQTGYAGQPQHF
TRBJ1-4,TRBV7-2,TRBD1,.,TGTGCCAGCAGCTTATCCGGGACAGGGCGAAGTGAAAAACTGTTTTTT,CASSLSGTGRSEKLFF
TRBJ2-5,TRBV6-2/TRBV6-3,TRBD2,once,TGTGCCAGCAGTGACCTGGGACTAGCGGGAGGTGAAGAGACCCAGTACTTC,CASSDLGLAGGEETQYF
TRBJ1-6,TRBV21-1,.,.,TGTGCCAGCAGCAAAGCGCTTTCGGGGAGCAGTGGGGATTCACCCCTCCACTTT,CASSKALSGSSGDSPLHF
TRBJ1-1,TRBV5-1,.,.,TGCGCCAGCAGCTTTTCGGCGGCGAACACTGAAGCTTTCTTT,CASSFSAANTEAFF
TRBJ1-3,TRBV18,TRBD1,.,TGTGCCAGCTCACCACGGATCGGGACAGACGTCGGAAACACCATATATTTT,CASSPRIGTDVGNTIYF
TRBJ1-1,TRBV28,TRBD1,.,TGTGCCAGCAGTCCGACCGGACAGGGGAGATTCGGTTTCTTT,CASSPTGQGRFGFF
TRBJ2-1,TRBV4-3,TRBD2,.,TGCGCCAGCGCCCTAGGGCTAGCGGAAAAAAATGAGCAGTTCTTC,CASALGLAEKNEQFF
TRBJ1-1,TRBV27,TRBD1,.,TGTGCCAGCAGTTGGACAGGCCCGAACACTGAAGCTTTCTTT,CASSWTGPNTEAFF
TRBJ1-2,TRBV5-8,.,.,TGTGCCAGCAGCTTGGTCCCGCCGCGGGGCTACACCTTC,CASSLVPPRGYTF
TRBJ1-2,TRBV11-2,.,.,TGTGCCAGCAGCTCAGAGGGCGATGGCTACACCTTC,CASSSEGDGYTF
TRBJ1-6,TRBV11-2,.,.,TGTGCCAGCAGCTTACCGGGAAGGGCCCTTGGACCCCTCCACTTT,CASSLPGRALGPLHF
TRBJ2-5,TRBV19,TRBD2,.,TGTGCCAGTACGGTAACTAGCGGGTGGAGAGAGACCCAGTACTTC,CASTVTSGWRETQYF
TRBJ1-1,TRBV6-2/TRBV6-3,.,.,TGTGCCAGCAGTACCCCAGGGTCCCCGAGGGCTTTCTTT,CASSTPGSPRAFF
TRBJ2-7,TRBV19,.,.,TGTGCCAGTAGTATGGCAAAACTAAACGAGCAGTACTTC,CASSMAKLNEQYF
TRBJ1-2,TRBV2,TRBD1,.,TGTGCCAGCAGTGACCGGGACAGGGGTCTAGATACCTTC,CASSDRDRGLDTF
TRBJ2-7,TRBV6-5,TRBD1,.,TGTGCCAGCAGTTACAGGGGGCCCGATATAAACTACGAGCAGTACTTC,CASSYRGPDINYEQYF
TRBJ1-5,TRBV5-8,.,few,TGTGCCAGCAGCTTTGGAGCTTACCAGCCCCAGCATTTT,CASSFGAYQPQHF
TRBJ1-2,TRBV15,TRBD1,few,TGTGCCACCAGCAGAGTGGACAGGGCTAACTATGGCTACACCTTC,CATSRVDRANYGYTF